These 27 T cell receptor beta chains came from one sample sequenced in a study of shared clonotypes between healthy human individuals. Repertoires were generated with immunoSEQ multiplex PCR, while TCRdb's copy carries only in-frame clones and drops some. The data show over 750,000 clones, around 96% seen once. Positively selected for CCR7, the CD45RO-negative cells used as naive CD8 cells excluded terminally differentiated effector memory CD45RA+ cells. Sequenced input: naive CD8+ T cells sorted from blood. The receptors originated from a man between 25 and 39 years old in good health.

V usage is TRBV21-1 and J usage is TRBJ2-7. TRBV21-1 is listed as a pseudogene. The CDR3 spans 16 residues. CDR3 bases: TGTGCCAGCAGCATTGACCACTGGACCTACCCATACGAGCAGTACTTC. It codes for CASSIDHWTYPYEQYF.

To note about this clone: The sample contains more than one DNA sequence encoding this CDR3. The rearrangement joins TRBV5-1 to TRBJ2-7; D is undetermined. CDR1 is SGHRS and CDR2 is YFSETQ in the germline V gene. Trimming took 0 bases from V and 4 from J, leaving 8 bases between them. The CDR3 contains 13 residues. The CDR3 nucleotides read TGCGCCAGCAGCTTGGGGGATACTTACGAGCAGTACTTC. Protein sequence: CASSLGDTYEQYF.

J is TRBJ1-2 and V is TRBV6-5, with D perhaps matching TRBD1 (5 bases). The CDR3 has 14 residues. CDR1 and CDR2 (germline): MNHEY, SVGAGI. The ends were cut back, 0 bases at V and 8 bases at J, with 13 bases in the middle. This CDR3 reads CASSYSSGPEGYTF. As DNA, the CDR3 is TGTGCCAGCAGTTACTCTTCGGGGCCGGAAGGCTACACCTTC.

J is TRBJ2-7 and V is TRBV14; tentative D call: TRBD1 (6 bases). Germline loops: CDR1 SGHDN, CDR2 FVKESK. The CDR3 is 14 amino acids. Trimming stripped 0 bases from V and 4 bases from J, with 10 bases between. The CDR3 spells CASSQDAGAYEQYF. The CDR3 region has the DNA TGTGCCAGCAGCCAAGATGCAGGGGCTTACGAGCAGTACTTC.

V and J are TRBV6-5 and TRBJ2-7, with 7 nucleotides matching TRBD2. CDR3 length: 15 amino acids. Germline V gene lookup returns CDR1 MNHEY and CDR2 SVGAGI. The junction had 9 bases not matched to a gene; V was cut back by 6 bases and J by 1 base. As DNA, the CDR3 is TGTGCCAGCAGCTCCATCCGGGGGGAGTCCTACGAGCAGTACTTC. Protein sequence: CASSSIRGESYEQYF.

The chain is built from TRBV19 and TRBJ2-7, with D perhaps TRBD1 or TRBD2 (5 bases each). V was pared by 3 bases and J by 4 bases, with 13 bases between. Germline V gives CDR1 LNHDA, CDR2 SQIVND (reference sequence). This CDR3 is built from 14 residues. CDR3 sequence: CASSISGKGYEQYF. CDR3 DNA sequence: TGTGCCAGTAGTATTTCCGGGAAGGGGTACGAGCAGTACTTC.

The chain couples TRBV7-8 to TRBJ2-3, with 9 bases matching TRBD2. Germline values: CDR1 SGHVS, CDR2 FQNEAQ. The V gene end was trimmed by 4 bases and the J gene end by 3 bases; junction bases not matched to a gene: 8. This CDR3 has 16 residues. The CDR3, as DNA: TGTGCCAGCAGCTCCCCGCCTAGCGGGAAGACAGATACGCAGTATTTT. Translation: CASSSPPSGKTDTQYF.

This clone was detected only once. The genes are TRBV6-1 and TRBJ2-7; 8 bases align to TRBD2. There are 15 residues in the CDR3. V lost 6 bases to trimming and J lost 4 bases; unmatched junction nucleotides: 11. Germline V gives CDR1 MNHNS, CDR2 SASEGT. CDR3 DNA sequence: TGTGCCAGCAGCCGTCCCCCCGGGGGGGGGTACGAGCAGTACTTC. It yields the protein CASSRPPGGGYEQYF.

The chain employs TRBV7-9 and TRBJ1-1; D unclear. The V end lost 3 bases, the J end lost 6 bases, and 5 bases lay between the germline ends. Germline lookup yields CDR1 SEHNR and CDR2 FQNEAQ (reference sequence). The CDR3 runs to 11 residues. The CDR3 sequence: CASSFSAEAFF. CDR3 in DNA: TGTGCCAGCAGCTTCAGTGCTGAAGCTTTCTTT. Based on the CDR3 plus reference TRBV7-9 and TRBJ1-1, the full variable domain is DTGVSQNPRHKITKRGQNVTFRCDPISEHNRLYWYRQTLGQGPEFLTYFQNEAQLEKSRLLSDRFSAERPKGSFSTLEIQRTEQGDSAMYLCASSFSAEAFFGQGTRLTVV.

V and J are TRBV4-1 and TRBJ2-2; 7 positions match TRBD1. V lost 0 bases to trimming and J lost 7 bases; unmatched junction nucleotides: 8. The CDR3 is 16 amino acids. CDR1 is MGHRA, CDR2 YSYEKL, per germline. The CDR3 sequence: CASSQERGQQYGELFF. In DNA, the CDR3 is TGCGCCAGCAGCCAAGAGAGGGGACAGCAATACGGGGAGCTGTTTTTT.

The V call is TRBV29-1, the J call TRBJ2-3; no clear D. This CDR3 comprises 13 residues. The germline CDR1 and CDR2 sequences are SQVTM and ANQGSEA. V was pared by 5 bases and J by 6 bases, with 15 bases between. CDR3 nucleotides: TGCAGCGTTCTCGACTCAATGGGGGATACGCAGTATTTT. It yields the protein CSVLDSMGDTQYF.

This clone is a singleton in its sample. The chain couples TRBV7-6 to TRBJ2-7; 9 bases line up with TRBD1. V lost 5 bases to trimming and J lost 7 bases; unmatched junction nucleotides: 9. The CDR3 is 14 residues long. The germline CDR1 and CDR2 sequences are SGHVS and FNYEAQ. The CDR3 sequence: CASSVGTGSWEQYF. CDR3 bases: TGTGCCAGCAGCGTGGGGACAGGGTCTTGGGAGCAGTACTTC.

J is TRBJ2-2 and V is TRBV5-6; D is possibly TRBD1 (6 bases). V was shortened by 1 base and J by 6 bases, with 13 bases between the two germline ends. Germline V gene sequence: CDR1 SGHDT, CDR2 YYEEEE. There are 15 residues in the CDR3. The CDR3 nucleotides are TGTGCCAGCAGCTTGTCACAGGGTCGAGCCGGGGAGCTGTTTTTT. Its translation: CASSLSQGRAGELFF.

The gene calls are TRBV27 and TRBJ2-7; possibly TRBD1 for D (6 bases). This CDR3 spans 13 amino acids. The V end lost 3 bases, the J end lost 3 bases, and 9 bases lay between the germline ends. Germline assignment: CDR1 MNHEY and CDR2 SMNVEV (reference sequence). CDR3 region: CASSFGQIYEQYF. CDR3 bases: TGTGCCAGCAGTTTTGGACAGATCTACGAGCAGTACTTC.

The CDR3 nucleotides read TGTGCCAGCACGGCAGGAGGATATGAGCAGTTCTTC. This sequence encodes CASTAGGYEQFF. The chain joins TRBV27 to TRBJ2-1, with a possible D match to TRBD2 (5 bases). CDR3 length: 12 amino acids. CDR1 and CDR2 (germline): MNHEY, SMNVEV (reference sequence). Trimming stripped 7 bases from V and 8 bases from J, with 12 bases between.

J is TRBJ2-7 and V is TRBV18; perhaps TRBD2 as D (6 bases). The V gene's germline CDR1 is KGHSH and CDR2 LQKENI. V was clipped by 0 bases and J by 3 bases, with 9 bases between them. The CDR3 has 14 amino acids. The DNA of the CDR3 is TGTGCCAGCTCACCACCGCCCGGGGGCTACGAGCAGTACTTC. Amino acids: CASSPPPGGYEQYF.

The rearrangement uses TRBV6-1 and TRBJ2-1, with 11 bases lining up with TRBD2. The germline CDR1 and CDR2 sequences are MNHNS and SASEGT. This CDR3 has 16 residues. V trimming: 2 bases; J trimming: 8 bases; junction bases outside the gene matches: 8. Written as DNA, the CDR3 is TGTGCCAGCAGTGAACAACTAGCGGGAGCGGGCGATGAGCAGTTCTTC. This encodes CASSEQLAGAGDEQFF.

CDR3 residues: CASTSTGEKLFF. The CDR3 DNA reads as TGTGCCAGCACCAGCACCGGGGAAAAACTGTTTTTT. The chain joins TRBV11-2 to TRBJ1-4; D is uncertain. Germline V gives CDR1 SGHAT, CDR2 FQNNGV. The CDR3 contains 12 residues. V was cut by 7 bases and J by 8 bases, with 11 bases left in between.

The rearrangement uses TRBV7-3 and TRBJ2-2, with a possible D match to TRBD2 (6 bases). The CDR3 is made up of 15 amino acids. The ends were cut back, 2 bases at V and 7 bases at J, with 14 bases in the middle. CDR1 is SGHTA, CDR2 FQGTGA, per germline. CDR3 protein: CASSLGLGGSGELFF. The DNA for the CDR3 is TGTGCCAGCAGCTTAGGGCTAGGAGGGAGCGGGGAGCTGTTTTTT. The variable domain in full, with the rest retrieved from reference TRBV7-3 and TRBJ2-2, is GAGVSQTPSNKVTEKGKYVELRCDPISGHTALYWYRQSLGQGPEFLIYFQGTGAADDSGLPNDRFFAVRPEGSVSTLKIQRTERGDSAVYLCASSLGLGGSGELFFGEGSRLTVL.

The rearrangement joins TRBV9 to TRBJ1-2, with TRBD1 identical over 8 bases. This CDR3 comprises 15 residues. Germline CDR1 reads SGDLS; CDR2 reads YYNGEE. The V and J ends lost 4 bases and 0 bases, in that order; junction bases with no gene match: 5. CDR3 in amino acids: CASSSHRGTNYGYTF. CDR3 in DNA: TGTGCCAGCAGCAGTCACAGGGGGACTAACTATGGCTACACCTTC.

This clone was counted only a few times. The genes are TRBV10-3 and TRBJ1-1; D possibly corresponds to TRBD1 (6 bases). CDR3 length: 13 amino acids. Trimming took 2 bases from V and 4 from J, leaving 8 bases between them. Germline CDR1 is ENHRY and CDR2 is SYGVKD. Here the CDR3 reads CAISERGLTEAFF. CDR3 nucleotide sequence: TGTGCCATCAGTGAGCGGGGGCTCACTGAAGCTTTCTTT.

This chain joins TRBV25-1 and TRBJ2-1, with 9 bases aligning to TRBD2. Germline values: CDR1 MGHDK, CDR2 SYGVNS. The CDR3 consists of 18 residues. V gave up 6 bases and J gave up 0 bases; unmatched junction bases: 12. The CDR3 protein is CASSGTATSGSSYNEQFF. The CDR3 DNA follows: TGTGCCAGCAGCGGAACGGCGACTAGCGGCAGCTCCTACAATGAGCAGTTCTTC.

The CDR3 protein is CASSDGSPGQFRATEAFF. The DNA for the CDR3 is TGTGCCAGCAGCGACGGATCCCCGGGGCAATTTCGGGCCACTGAAGCTTTCTTT. The chain employs TRBV25-1 and TRBJ1-1, with D possibly TRBD1 on 5 matching bases. There are 18 residues in the CDR3. Germline-derived CDR1 and CDR2 are MGHDK and SYGVNS. Trimming removed 6 bases at V and 4 bases at J, with 27 bases between.

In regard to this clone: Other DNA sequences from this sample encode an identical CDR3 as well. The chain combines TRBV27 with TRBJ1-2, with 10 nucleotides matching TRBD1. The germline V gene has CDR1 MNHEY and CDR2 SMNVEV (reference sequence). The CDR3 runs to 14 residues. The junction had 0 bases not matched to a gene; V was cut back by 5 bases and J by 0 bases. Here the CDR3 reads CASSGTGANYGYTF. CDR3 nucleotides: TGTGCCAGCAGTGGGACAGGGGCTAACTATGGCTACACCTTC.

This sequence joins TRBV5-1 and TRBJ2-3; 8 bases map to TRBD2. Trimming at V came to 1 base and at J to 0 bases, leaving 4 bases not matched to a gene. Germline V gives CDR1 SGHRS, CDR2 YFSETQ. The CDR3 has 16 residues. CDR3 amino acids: CASSLQASGSTDTQYF. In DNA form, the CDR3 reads TGCGCCAGCAGCTTGCAGGCTAGCGGGAGCACAGATACGCAGTATTTT. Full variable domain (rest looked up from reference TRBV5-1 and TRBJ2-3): KAGVTQTPRYLIKTRGQQVTLSCSPISGHRSVSWYQQTPGQGLQFLFEYFSETQRNKGNFPGRFSGRQFSNSRSEMNVSTLELGDSALYLCASSLQASGSTDTQYFGPGTRLTVL.

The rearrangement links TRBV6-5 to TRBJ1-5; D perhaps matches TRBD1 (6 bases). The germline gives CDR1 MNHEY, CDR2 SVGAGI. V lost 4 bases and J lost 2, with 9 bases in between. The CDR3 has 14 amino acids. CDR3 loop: CASSFRQGNQPQHF. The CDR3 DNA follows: TGTGCCAGCAGTTTTAGACAGGGCAATCAGCCCCAGCATTTT.

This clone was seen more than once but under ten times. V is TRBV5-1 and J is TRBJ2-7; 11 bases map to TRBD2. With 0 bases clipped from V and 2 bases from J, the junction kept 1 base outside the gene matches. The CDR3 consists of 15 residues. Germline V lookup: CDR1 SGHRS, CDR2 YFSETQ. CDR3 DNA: TGCGCCAGCAGCTTGGAACTAGCGGGAGCCTACGAGCAGTACTTC. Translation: CASSLELAGAYEQYF.